One sample yielded the 17 T cell receptor beta chains listed below, sequenced in a study of response to subunit inactivated influenza vaccine. TCRdb analysed the RT-PCR reads with MiXCR anew, one entry per CDR3 protein. The sample contains 400,000 to 550,000 distinct CDR3 sequences, roughly 23% of which appear only once. The sample here was CD4+ T cells sorted from PBMCs, taken about 5 days after vaccination. These receptors were taken from a man in his fifties or sixties who received an inactivated influenza vaccine.

The chain joins TRBV12-3 or TRBV12-4 to TRBJ2-7; TRBD2 matches 10 bases. With V trimmed by 6 bases and J by 6 bases, 17 bases remained unmatched. The CDR3 has 17 residues. Written as DNA, the CDR3 is TGTGCCAGCAGCCCTCCTTTGGGGGAGCGGGGGGGTCGCGAGCAGTACTTC. This sequence encodes CASSPPLGERGGREQYF.

The rearrangement links TRBV7-9 to TRBJ1-1, with TRBD1 as a possible D gene (5 bases). The CDR3 spans 15 residues. The germline V gene encodes CDR1 SEHNR and CDR2 FQNEAQ (reference sequence). With 5 bases removed from V and 4 bases from J, the gap between germline ends came to 17 bases. The CDR3 DNA is TGTGCCAGCAGCCCCGGGGCGGGGAGGGGCACTGAAGCTTTCTTT. Encoded protein: CASSPGAGRGTEAFF.

The chain couples TRBV29-1 to TRBJ2-4; no clear D gene. Germline V gene data show CDR1 as SQVTM and CDR2 as ANQGSEA. This CDR3 region has 15 residues. The V gene lost 2 bases and the J gene lost 0 bases, with 11 bases spanning the gap. The CDR3 DNA is TGCAGCGTTGAATGGGCCAGTTCAGCCAAAAACATTCAGTACTTC. Protein product: CSVEWASSAKNIQYF.

This clonotype was picked up a small number of times. V is TRBV6-5 and J is TRBJ2-1; 8 positions agree with TRBD2. CDR1 and CDR2 (germline): MNHEY, SVGAGI. This CDR3 comprises 15 residues. With V trimmed by 1 base and J by 6 bases, 5 bases remained unmatched. The CDR3 sequence is CASSYYAGGLNEQFF. CDR3 sequence (DNA): TGTGCCAGCAGTTACTATGCGGGGGGCCTCAATGAGCAGTTCTTC.

As DNA, the CDR3 is TGCGCCAGCAGCTGGACTAGTGGGACTTCCAATGAGCAGTTCTTC. Translated, it gives CASSWTSGTSNEQFF. The chain employs TRBV5-1 and TRBJ2-1; the match to TRBD2 covers 7 bases. The germline V gene has CDR1 SGHRS and CDR2 YFSETQ. The V segment lost 3 bases and the J segment 6 bases; nucleotides outside the gene matches: 9. This CDR3 is built from 15 residues.

This clonotype was observed a handful of times. V is TRBV5-5 and J is TRBJ2-6; 7 positions match TRBD1. V shed 6 bases and J 2 bases; nucleotides not matched to a gene: 5. The germline V gene has CDR1 SGHKS and CDR2 YYEKEE (reference sequence). The CDR3 is made up of 15 amino acids. The CDR3 spells CASIKGAPGANVLTF. The CDR3 DNA reads as TGTGCCAGCATAAAGGGGGCGCCTGGGGCCAACGTCCTGACTTTC.

This clonotype was seen more than once but under ten times. The V call is TRBV4-2, the J call TRBJ2-2; D unresolved. Germline CDR1 is LGHNA and CDR2 is YNFKEQ. The ends were cut back, 5 bases at V and 0 bases at J, with 10 bases in the middle. The CDR3 is 15 amino acids. The DNA of the CDR3 is TGTGCCAGCAGCAATCGACAAACGAACACCGGGGAGCTGTTTTTT. It yields the protein CASSNRQTNTGELFF.

This clonotype has more than one count but fewer than ten. The rearrangement links TRBV11-2 to TRBJ2-5; 10 bases line up with TRBD1. This CDR3 contains 15 residues. V was pared by 4 bases and J by 5 bases, with 7 bases of the junction left unmatched. The V gene's germline CDR1 is SGHAT and CDR2 FQNNGV. CDR3 coding DNA: TGTGCCAGCAGCTCCCGGGACAGGGGCCTCGAGACCCAGTACTTC. Its translation: CASSSRDRGLETQYF.

In its sample, this clonotype was seen a few times. The chain combines TRBV12-3 or TRBV12-4 with TRBJ2-5; 7 bases are a match to TRBD1. V lost 3 bases and J lost 4; bases outside the gene matches: 2. This CDR3 has 13 amino acids. The chain's CDR3 is CASSLGDRETQYF. DNA for the CDR3: TGTGCCAGCAGTTTGGGGGACAGAGAGACCCAGTACTTC.

This clonotype was seen a handful of times. The V gene is TRBV10-3, the J gene TRBJ2-7; weak D call: TRBD1 (5 bases). The V gene lost 2 bases and the J gene lost 3 bases, with 17 bases spanning the gap. The V gene's germline CDR1 is ENHRY and CDR2 SYGVKD. This CDR3 contains 16 residues. The CDR3, as DNA: TGTGCCATCAGTGAGAGGGGTCAGCCATTGGTCTACGAGCAGTACTTC. Amino acids: CAISERGQPLVYEQYF.

The chain uses TRBV20-1 and TRBJ2-3; 11 bases map to TRBD2. Germline V lookup: CDR1 DFQATT, CDR2 SNEGSKA (reference sequence). The J segment lost 5 bases and the V segment lost 6 bases, leaving 10 bases of the junction unmatched. The CDR3 consists of 15 residues. CDR3 sequence: CSASTSGGSGDTQYF. CDR3 DNA sequence: TGCAGTGCCAGCACTAGCGGGGGAAGTGGAGATACGCAGTATTTT.

The V gene is TRBV11-2, the J gene TRBJ2-3; 14 bases agree with TRBD2. CDR1 SGHAT and CDR2 FQNNGV come from the germline V gene. The CDR3 covers 18 residues. With 6 bases clipped from V and 0 bases from J, the junction kept 8 bases outside the gene matches. CDR3 bases: TGTGCCAGCAGTCATGGACTAGCGGGGGGCTGGAGCACAGATACGCAGTATTTT. This translates into CASSHGLAGGWSTDTQYF.

Worth noting for this clonotype: Relative to the germline gene, one junction end is altered; a read error may explain this. The chain carries TRBV12-3 or TRBV12-4 and TRBJ1-5; 7 bases are shared with TRBD1. The CDR3 contains 16 residues. This CDR3 reads CASTLSGGRSNQPQHF. As DNA, the CDR3 is TGTGCCAGCACTTTATCAGGGGGAAGGAGCAATCAGCCCCAGCATTTT.

This rearrangement joins TRBV20-1 to TRBJ2-7; 7 nucleotides line up with TRBD2. Germline loops: CDR1 DFQATT, CDR2 SNEGSKA (reference sequence). The CDR3 consists of 13 residues. V lost 7 bases to trimming and J lost 0 bases; unmatched junction nucleotides: 6. The CDR3 DNA reads TGCAGTGGGAGGAGCGGGGCCTCCTACGAGCAGTACTTC. It codes for CSGRSGASYEQYF.

A few counts support this clonotype. This chain uses TRBV5-1 with TRBJ2-3; 13 bases align to TRBD2. From germline, CDR1 is SGHRS and CDR2 YFSETQ. There are 17 residues in the CDR3. With 0 bases clipped from V and 2 bases from J, the junction kept 3 bases outside the gene matches. CDR3 bases: TGCGCCAGCAGCTTGGGGACTAGCGGGGGCCTCACAGATACGCAGTATTTT. Protein product: CASSLGTSGGLTDTQYF.

This clonotype was seen at least ten times. This rearrangement joins TRBV7-9 to TRBJ2-3; the D is unclear. V dropped 5 bases and J dropped 3 bases, with 21 bases sitting between them. Germline V gene sequence: CDR1 SEHNR, CDR2 FQNEAQ (reference sequence). This CDR3 comprises 17 residues. The CDR3: CASSLPGLEEGTDTQYF. The CDR3 nucleotides read TGTGCCAGCAGCCTCCCGGGCTTAGAAGAAGGGACAGATACGCAGTATTTT. Full variable domain (remainder filled in from reference TRBV7-9 and TRBJ2-3): DTGVSQNPRHKITKRGQNVTFRCDPISEHNRLYWYRQTLGQGPEFLTYFQNEAQLEKSRLLSDRFSAERPKGSFSTLEIQRTEQGDSAMYLCASSLPGLEEGTDTQYFGPGTRLTVL.

This clonotype was counted a few times. The genes are TRBV7-6 and TRBJ2-5; 11 bases fit TRBD2. CDR3 size: 16 residues. Trimming at V came to 5 bases and at J to 5 bases, leaving 10 bases not matched to a gene. The germline V gene encodes CDR1 SGHVS and CDR2 FNYEAQ. CDR3 nucleotide sequence: TGTGCCAGCAGCCGCCAGACTAGCGGGGCGTGGGAGACCCAGTACTTC. It is translated as CASSRQTSGAWETQYF.